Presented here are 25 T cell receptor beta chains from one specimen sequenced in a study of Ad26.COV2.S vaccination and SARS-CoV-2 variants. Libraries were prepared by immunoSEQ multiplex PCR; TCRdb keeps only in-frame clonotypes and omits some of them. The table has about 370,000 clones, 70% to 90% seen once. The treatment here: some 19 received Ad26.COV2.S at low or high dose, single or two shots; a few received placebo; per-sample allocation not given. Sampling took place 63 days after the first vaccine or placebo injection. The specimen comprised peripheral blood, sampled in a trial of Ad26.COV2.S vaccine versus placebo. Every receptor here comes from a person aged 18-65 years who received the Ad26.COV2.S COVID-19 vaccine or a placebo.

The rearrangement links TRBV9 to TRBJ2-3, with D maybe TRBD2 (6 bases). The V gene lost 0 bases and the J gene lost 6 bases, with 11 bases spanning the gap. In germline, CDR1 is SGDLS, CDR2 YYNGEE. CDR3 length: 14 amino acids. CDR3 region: CASSVGGVFDTQYF. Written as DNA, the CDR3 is TGTGCCAGCAGCGTAGGGGGGGTTTTTGATACGCAGTATTTT.

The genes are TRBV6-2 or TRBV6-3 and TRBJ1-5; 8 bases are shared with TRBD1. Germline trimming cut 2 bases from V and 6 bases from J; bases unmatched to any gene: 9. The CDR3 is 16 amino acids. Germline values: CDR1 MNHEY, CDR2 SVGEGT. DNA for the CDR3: TGTGCCAGCAGTTACGCAGGGGGCGCAGGGGGTCAGCCCCAGCATTTT. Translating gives CASSYAGGAGGQPQHF.

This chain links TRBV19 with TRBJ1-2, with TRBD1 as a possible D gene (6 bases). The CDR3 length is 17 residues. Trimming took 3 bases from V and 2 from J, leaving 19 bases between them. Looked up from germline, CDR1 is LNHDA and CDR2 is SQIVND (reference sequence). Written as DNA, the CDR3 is TGTGCCAGTAGTATTCGGTCGGGGGCCGAGGGAAACTATGGCTACACCTTC. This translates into CASSIRSGAEGNYGYTF.

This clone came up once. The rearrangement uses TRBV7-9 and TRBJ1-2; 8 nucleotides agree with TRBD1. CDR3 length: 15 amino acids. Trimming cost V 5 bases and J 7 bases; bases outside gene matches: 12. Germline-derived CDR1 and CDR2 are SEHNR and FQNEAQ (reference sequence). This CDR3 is CASSHPGGPATGYTF. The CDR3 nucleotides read TGTGCCAGCAGCCATCCAGGGGGCCCTGCTACTGGCTACACCTTC.

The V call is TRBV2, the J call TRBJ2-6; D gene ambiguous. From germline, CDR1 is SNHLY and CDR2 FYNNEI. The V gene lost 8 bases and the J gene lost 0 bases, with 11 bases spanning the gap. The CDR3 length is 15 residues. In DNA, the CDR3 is TGTGCCAGCCCCAGCCTAACCTCTGGGGCCAACGTCCTGACTTTC. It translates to CASPSLTSGANVLTF.

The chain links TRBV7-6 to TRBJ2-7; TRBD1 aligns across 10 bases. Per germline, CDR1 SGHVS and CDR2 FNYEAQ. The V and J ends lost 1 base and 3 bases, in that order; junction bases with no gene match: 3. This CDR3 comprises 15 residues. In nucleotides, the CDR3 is TGTGCCAGCAGCTTAGGGACAGGGGGGATCTACGAGCAGTACTTC. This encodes CASSLGTGGIYEQYF.

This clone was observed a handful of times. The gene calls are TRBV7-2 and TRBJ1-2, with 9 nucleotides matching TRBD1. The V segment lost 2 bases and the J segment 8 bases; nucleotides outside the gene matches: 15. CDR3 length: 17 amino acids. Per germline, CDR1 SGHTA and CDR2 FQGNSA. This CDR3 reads CASSLPPFNRGPRGYTF. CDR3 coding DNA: TGTGCCAGCAGCTTACCACCGTTTAACAGGGGGCCGAGGGGCTACACCTTC.

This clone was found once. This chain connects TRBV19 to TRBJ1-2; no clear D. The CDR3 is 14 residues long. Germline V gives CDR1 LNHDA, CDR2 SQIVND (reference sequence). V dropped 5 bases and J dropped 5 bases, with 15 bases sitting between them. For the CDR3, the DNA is TGTGCCAGTAGTCCTGGAACAGATTATTATGGCTACACCTTC. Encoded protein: CASSPGTDYYGYTF.

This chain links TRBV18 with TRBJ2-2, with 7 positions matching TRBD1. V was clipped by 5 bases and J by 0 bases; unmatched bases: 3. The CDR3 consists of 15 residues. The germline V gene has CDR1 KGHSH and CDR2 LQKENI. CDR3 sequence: CASSYRGPNTGELFF. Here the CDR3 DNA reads TGTGCCAGCTCATACAGGGGTCCGAACACCGGGGAGCTGTTTTTT.

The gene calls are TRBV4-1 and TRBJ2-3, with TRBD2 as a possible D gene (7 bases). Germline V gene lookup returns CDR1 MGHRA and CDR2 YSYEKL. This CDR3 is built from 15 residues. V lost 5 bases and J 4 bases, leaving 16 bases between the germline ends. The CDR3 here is CASSIRGGMADTQYF. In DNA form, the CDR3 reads TGCGCCAGCAGCATAAGGGGGGGCATGGCAGATACGCAGTATTTT.

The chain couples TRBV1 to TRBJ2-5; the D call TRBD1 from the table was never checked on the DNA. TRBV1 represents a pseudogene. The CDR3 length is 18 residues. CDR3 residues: CTSSPGTGGRERRETQYF. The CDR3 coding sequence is TGCACCAGCAGCCCCGGGACAGGGGGCCGGGAAAGGCGAGAGACCCAGTACTTC.

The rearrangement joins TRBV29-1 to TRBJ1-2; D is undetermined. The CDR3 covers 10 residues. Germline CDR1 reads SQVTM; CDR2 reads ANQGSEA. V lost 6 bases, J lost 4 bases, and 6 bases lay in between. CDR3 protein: CSVASYGYTF. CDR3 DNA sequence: TGCAGCGTGGCAAGCTATGGCTACACCTTC.

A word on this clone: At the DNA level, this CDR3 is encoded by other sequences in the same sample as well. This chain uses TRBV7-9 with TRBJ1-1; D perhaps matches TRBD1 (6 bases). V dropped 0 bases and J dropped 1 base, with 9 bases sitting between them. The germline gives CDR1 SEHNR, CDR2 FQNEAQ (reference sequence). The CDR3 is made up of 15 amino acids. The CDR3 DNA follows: TGTGCCAGCAGCTTAGCGGGGGCGGGGAACACTGAAGCTTTCTTT. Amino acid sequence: CASSLAGAGNTEAFF. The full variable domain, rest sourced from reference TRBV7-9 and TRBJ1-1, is DTGVSQNPRHKITKRGQNVTFRCDPISEHNRLYWYRQTLGQGPEFLTYFQNEAQLEKSRLLSDRFSAERPKGSFSTLEIQRTEQGDSAMYLCASSLAGAGNTEAFFGQGTRLTVV.

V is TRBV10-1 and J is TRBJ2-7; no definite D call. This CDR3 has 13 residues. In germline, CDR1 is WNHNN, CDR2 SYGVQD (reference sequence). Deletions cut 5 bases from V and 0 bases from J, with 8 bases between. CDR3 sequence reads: CASSITSSYEQYF. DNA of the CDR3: TGCGCCAGCAGTATCACGAGCTCCTACGAGCAGTACTTC.

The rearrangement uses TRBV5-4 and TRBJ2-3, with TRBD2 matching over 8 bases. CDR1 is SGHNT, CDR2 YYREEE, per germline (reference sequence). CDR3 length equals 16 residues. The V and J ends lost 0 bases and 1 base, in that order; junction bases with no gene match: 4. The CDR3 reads CASSLGAGGGTDTQYF. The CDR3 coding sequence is TGTGCCAGCAGCTTGGGCGCCGGGGGGGGCACAGATACGCAGTATTTT.

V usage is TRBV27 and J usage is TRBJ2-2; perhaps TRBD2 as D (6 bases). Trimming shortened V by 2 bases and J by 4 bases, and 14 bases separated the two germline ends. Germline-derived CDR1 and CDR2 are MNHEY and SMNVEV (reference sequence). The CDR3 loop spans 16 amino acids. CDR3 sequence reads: CASSLLGGWSTGELFF. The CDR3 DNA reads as TGTGCCAGCAGTTTACTGGGAGGCTGGAGCACCGGGGAGCTGTTTTTT.

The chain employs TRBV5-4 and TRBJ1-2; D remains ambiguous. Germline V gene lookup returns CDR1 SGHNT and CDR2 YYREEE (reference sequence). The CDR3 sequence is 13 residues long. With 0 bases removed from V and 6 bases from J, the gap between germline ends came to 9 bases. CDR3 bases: TGTGCCAGCAGCTTGGACAACAACGATGGCTACACCTTC. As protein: CASSLDNNDGYTF. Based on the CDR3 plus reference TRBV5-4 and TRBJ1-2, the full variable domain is ETGVTQSPTHLIKTRGQQVTLRCSSQSGHNTVSWYQQALGQGPQFIFQYYREEENGRGNFPPRFSGLQFPNYSSELNVNALELDDSALYLCASSLDNNDGYTFGSGTRLTVV.

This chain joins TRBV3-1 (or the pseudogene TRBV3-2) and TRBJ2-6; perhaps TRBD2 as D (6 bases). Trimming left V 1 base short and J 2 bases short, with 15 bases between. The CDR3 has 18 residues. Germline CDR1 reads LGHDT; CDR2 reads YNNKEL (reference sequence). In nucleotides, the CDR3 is TGTGCCAGCAGCCAAGCAGGGCGGGGTAACGCTGGGGCCAACGTCCTGACTTTC. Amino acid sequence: CASSQAGRGNAGANVLTF.

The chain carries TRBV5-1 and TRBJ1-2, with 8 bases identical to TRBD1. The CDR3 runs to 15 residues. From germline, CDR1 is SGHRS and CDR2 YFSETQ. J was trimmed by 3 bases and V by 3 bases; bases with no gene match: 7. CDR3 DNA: TGCGCCAGCAGCTGGGACAGGCGCTTTGACTATGGCTACACCTTC. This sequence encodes CASSWDRRFDYGYTF.

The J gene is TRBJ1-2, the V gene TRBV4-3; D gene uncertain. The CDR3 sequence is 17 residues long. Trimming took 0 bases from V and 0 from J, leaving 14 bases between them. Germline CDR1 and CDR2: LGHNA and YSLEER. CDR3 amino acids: CASSQDLLARANYGYTF. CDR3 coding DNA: TGCGCCAGCAGCCAAGATCTTCTGGCAAGGGCTAACTATGGCTACACCTTC.

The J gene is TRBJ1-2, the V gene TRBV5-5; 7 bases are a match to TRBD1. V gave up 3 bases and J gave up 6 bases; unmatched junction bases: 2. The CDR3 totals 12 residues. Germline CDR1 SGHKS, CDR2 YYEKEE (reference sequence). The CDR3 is CASSSTGDGYTF. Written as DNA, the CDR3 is TGTGCCAGCAGCTCTACAGGGGATGGCTACACCTTC.

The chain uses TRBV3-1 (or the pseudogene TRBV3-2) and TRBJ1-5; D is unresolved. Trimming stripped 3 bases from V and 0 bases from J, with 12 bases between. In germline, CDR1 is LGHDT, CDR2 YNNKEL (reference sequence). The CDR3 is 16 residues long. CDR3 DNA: TGTGCCAGCAGCCATCTAAGCGTTTATAGCAATCAGCCCCAGCATTTT. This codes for CASSHLSVYSNQPQHF.

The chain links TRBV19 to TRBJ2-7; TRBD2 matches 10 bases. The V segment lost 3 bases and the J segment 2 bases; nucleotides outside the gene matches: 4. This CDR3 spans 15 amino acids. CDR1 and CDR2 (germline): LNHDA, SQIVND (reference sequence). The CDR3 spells CASSIVAGGTYEQYF. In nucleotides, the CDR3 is TGTGCCAGTAGTATCGTAGCGGGGGGAACCTACGAGCAGTACTTC.

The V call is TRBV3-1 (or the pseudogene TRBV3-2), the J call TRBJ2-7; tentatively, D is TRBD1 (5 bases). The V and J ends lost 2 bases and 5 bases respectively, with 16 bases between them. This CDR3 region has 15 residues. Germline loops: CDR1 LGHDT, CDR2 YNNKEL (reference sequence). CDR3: CASSQTKPGYDEQYF. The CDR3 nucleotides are TGTGCCAGCAGCCAAACCAAGCCAGGGTACGACGAGCAGTACTTC.

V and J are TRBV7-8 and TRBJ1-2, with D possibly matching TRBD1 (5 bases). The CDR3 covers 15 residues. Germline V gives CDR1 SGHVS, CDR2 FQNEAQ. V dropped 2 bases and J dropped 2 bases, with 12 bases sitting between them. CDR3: CASSLNPGWNYGYTF. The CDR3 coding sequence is TGTGCCAGCAGCTTAAATCCAGGGTGGAACTATGGCTACACCTTC.